These T cell receptor beta chains were read from a single sample in a study of shared clonotypes between healthy human individuals. Here immunoSEQ multiplex PCR was the method, and the copy in TCRdb shows in-frame clones only, minus some. Of 2 million to 3 million clones in the sample, approximately 92% were seen once. The sequenced sample was naive CD4+ T cells sorted from blood. Receptors originate from a man between 18 and 29 years old in good health. CDR3s include the opening cysteine and the closing phenylalanine or tryptophan. A D gene is named only where the DNA matches it firmly. Clone size is shown for a subset of rows, as once, few, many or a class of expanded clone.

>.|TRBV10-3|TRBJ1-2|.
CAISVGQPYGYTF
TGTGCCATCAGTGTTGGACAGCCTTATGGCTACACCTTC
>.|TRBV6-1|TRBJ1-5|.
CASSGLRGSNQPQHF
TGTGCCAGCAGTGGTCTCCGGGGAAGCAATCAGCCCCAGCATTTT
>.|TRBV5-4|TRBJ1-6|.
CASRGDRTYNSPLHF
TGTGCCAGCAGGGGTGACAGGACGTATAATTCACCCCTCCACTTT
>.|TRBV6-6|TRBJ1-1|.
CASSLVQGGNTEAFF
TGTGCCAGCAGTTTGGTCCAGGGCGGCAACACTGAAGCTTTCTTT
>.|TRBV10-3|TRBJ2-3|.
CAISENIGTDTQYF
TGTGCCATCAGTGAGAACATAGGTACAGATACGCAGTATTTT
>.|TRBV5-1|TRBJ2-7|.
CASSLSQNYEQYF
TGCGCCAGCAGCTTGTCTCAGAACTACGAGCAGTACTTC
>.|TRBV14|TRBJ2-2|.
CASSQEDLLTGELFF
TGTGCCAGCAGCCAAGAGGACTTGCTCACCGGGGAGCTGTTTTTT
>.|TRBV7-2|TRBJ1-2|.
CASSLGSYHGYTF
TGTGCCAGCAGCTTAGGAAGCTATCATGGCTACACCTTC
>.|TRBV7-2|TRBJ2-2|.
CASSFPGTSGTGELFF
TGTGCCAGCAGCTTCCCCGGGACTTCGGGCACCGGGGAGCTGTTTTTT
>TRBD1|TRBV7-9|TRBJ2-7|.
CASSQAGGYEQYF
TGTGCCAGCAGCCAAGCAGGGGGTTACGAGCAGTACTTC
>.|TRBV10-2|TRBJ2-7|.
CASSDYEQYF
TGCGCCAGCAGTGACTACGAGCAGTACTTC
>.|TRBV4-1|TRBJ1-1|.
CASRQGPGTEAFF
TGCGCCAGCAGGCAGGGTCCTGGCACTGAAGCTTTCTTT
>.|TRBV11-2|TRBJ2-5|.
CASSFGGGETQYF
TGTGCCAGCAGCTTCGGTGGTGGGGAGACCCAGTACTTC
>.|TRBV21-1|TRBJ2-7|.
CTQGLAESYEQYF
TGTACACAGGGGCTAGCGGAGTCCTACGAGCAGTACTTC
>TRBD2|TRBV5-1|TRBJ2-2|.
CASSLARLAGLAGELFF
TGCGCCAGCAGCTTGGCCCGTCTAGCGGGATTGGCCGGGGAGCTGTTTTTT
>.|TRBV19|TRBJ2-7|.
CASGTHTTYEQYF
TGTGCCAGTGGGACGCATACCACCTACGAGCAGTACTTC
>.|TRBV5-1|TRBJ2-5|.
CASSQRGQGETQYF
TGCGCCAGCAGCCAAAGGGGACAAGGGGAGACCCAGTACTTC
>.|TRBV6-1|TRBJ1-5|.
CASRPSGGNQPQHF
TGTGCCAGCAGGCCCTCCGGGGGCAATCAGCCCCAGCATTTT
>.|TRBV6-1|TRBJ2-7|.
CASIVGRGYEQYF
TGTGCCAGCATAGTGGGTCGAGGATACGAGCAGTACTTC
>TRBD1|TRBV5-4|TRBJ1-2|.
CASSLTGIYGYTF
TGTGCCAGCAGTTTGACAGGGATCTATGGCTACACCTTC
>.|TRBV7-2|TRBJ2-7|.
CASSLVLVGTYEQYF
TGTGCCAGCAGCTTAGTTTTAGTAGGAACCTACGAGCAGTACTTC
>TRBD1|TRBV30|TRBJ2-5|.
CAWSLGQGRQETQYF
TGTGCCTGGAGTCTCGGACAGGGGCGCCAAGAGACCCAGTACTTC
>TRBD1|TRBV18|TRBJ1-4|.
CASSPPDRGREKLFF
TGTGCCAGCTCACCCCCGGACAGGGGGCGTGAAAAACTGTTTTTT
>.|TRBV11-2|TRBJ2-3|.
CASSLASSTDTQYF
TGTGCCAGCAGCTTAGCTTCTAGCACAGATACGCAGTATTTT
>.|TRBV30|TRBJ1-1|.
CAWNSFLATEAFF
TGTGCCTGGAATTCTTTTCTAGCCACTGAAGCTTTCTTT
>TRBD1|TRBV6-5|TRBJ2-7|.
CASHTPGQGPKQYF
TGTGCCAGCCATACCCCGGGACAGGGGCCCAAGCAGTACTTC
>TRBD2|TRBV7-2|TRBJ2-3|.
CASNSPLAGATDTQYF
TGTGCCAGCAACTCCCCCCTAGCGGGGGCGACAGATACGCAGTATTTT
>TRBD1|TRBV28|TRBJ1-5|.
CASPLRQGENQPQHF
TGTGCCAGCCCTCTGCGACAGGGGGAAAATCAGCCCCAGCATTTT
>.|TRBV11-2|TRBJ2-7|.
CASSSTGTNIHSYEQYF
TGTGCCAGCAGCTCCACCGGGACCAACATCCACTCCTACGAGCAGTACTTC
>TRBD2|TRBV10-3|TRBJ2-5|.
CAISGGLGQETQYF
TGTGCCATCAGTGGCGGACTAGGCCAAGAGACCCAGTACTTC
>.|TRBV29-1|TRBJ2-3|once
CSVETTDTQYF
TGCAGCGTTGAGACTACAGATACGCAGTATTTT
>.|TRBV25-1|TRBJ1-3|.
CASARAEGAGNTIYF
TGTGCCAGCGCGAGGGCCGAAGGGGCTGGAAACACCATATATTTT
>.|TRBV29-1|TRBJ1-2|.
CSVERGQGYYGYTF
TGCAGCGTTGAAAGAGGGCAGGGCTACTATGGCTACACCTTC
>TRBD1|TRBV2|TRBJ1-4|.
CASSEGRDRDFEKLFF
TGTGCCAGCAGTGAAGGGCGGGACAGGGACTTTGAAAAACTGTTTTTT
>.|TRBV5-1|TRBJ2-3|.
CASSATGGSDTQYF
TGCGCCAGCAGCGCCACGGGGGGCTCAGATACGCAGTATTTT
>TRBD1|TRBV2|TRBJ2-7|.
CASSASGTGAYEQYF
TGTGCCAGCAGTGCCTCGGGGACAGGGGCATACGAGCAGTACTTC
>TRBD1|TRBV2|TRBJ1-1|.
CASSGDRGLNTEAFF
TGTGCCAGCAGTGGGGACAGGGGGTTGAACACTGAAGCTTTCTTT
>.|TRBV6-5|TRBJ2-5|.
CASRAGTVVQETQYF
TGTGCCAGCAGAGCCGGGACGGTAGTACAAGAGACCCAGTACTTC
>.|TRBV2|TRBJ2-3|.
CASSGTSTDTQYF
TGTGCCAGCTCCGGGACAAGCACAGATACGCAGTATTTT
>.|TRBV2|TRBJ2-1|.
CASSTDRSSYNEQFF
TGTGCCAGCAGTACGGACAGAAGCTCCTACAATGAGCAGTTCTTC
>TRBD1|TRBV7-2|TRBJ2-3|.
CASSLDRGSTDTQYF
TGTGCCAGCAGTCTTGACAGGGGTAGCACAGATACGCAGTATTTT
>TRBD1|TRBV5-1|TRBJ2-7|.
CASSSTGGAGHEQYF
TGCGCCAGCAGCAGCACAGGGGGCGCAGGTCACGAGCAGTACTTC
>TRBD1|TRBV6-5|TRBJ2-2|.
CASSSQGAGTGELFF
TGTGCCAGCAGTTCACAGGGGGCCGGCACCGGGGAGCTGTTTTTT
>TRBD1|TRBV19|TRBJ1-4|.
CASSGQGYEKLFF
TGTGCCAGTAGTGGACAGGGGTATGAAAAACTGTTTTTT
>.|TRBV18|TRBJ2-7|.
CASSPQGTDYEQYF
TGTGCCAGCTCACCACAGGGCACCGACTACGAGCAGTACTTC
>TRBD2|TRBV19|TRBJ2-2|.
CASSMGLAGAANTGELFF
TGTGCCAGTAGTATGGGGCTAGCGGGAGCCGCGAACACCGGGGAGCTGTTTTTT
>TRBD2|TRBV10-3|TRBJ2-1|.
CAIKTSGGPSYNEQFF
TGTGCCATCAAGACTAGCGGGGGGCCCTCCTACAATGAGCAGTTCTTC
>.|TRBV6-1|TRBJ1-4|.
CASSERTIEKLFF
TGTGCCAGCAGTGAAAGGACAATTGAAAAACTGTTTTTT
>.|TRBV6-6|TRBJ1-5|once
CASSSENQPQHF
TGTGCCAGCAGTTCAGAGAATCAGCCCCAGCATTTT
>.|TRBV11-2|TRBJ1-2|few
CASSLQGLNWGYTF
TGTGCCAGCAGCTTACAGGGGCTGAACTGGGGCTACACCTTC
>TRBD2|TRBV30|TRBJ2-7|.
CAWRLAGAPEQYF
TGTGCCTGGAGACTAGCGGGAGCGCCCGAGCAGTACTTC